The entry below gives a single T cell receptor (beta chain) sequence along with its context. This sample was taken from a study of blood T cell repertoires in COVID-19. In the study overall: COVID-19 samples, acute and convalescent, were from the United States, Italy and Spain. PBMCs, B-cell-depleted T cells, or T cells provided the cDNA or gDNA that made up the material.

Germline V gives CDR1 GTSNPN, CDR2 SVGIG (reference sequence). Trimming pared 4 bases from V and 0 bases from J, leaving 9 bases between. This CDR3 spans 14 amino acids. Original handling: Scientists estimated how many nucleated cells there were by amplifying reference gene primers. Profiling relied on immunoSEQ multiplex PCR, and the TCRdb table lists in-frame clones only, not all of them. Clone size and the V and J calls come from that table; the DNA yielded D and trimming. The profile shows 150,000 to 200,000 clones, 80% to 90% of them singletons. The V gene is TRBV30, the J gene TRBJ2-2; D perhaps matches TRBD1 (6 bases). Sequencing was performed on peripheral blood. This receptor was identified in a woman aged 80 or over with acute or convalescent COVID-19. The CDR3 DNA sequence: TGTGCCTGGACCGGGACAACGAACACCGGGGAGCTGTTTTTT. Its translation is CAWTGTTNTGELFF.